This T cell receptor (beta chain) was identified during a study of read filtering for tumor transcriptome and immune sequencing. This library used roughly 400 ng RNA and molecular barcoded adaptors spanning alpha/delta and beta/gamma chains. TCRdb reanalysed the reads using MiXCR and keeps one entry per CDR3 protein. The sample holds around 65,000 distinct CDR3 sequences, approximately 18% seen once. CDR3 length: 16 residues. CDR1 and CDR2 (germline): SNHLY, FYNNEI. V was pared by 3 bases and J by 2 bases, with 5 bases of the junction left unmatched. This receptor was taken from a donor at least 40 years old with multiple myeloma. The sequenced sample was a population of CD138-negative cells sorted from bone marrow. This chain connects TRBV2 to TRBJ2-3; 10 bases map to TRBD2. CDR3 sequence reads: CASSDRLAGATDTQYF. In DNA, the CDR3 is TGTGCCAGCAGTGACAGGCTAGCGGGGGCCACAGATACGCAGTATTTT.